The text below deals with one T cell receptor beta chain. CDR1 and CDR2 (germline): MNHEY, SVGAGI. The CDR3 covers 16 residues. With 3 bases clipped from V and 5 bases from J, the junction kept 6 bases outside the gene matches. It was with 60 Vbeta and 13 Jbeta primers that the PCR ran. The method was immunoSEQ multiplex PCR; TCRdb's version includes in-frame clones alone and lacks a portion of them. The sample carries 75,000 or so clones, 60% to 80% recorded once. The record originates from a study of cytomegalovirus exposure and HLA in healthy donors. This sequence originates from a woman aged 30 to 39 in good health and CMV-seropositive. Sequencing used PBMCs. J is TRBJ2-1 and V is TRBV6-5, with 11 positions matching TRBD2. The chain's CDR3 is CASSYRSGRADNEQFF. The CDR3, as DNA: TGTGCCAGCAGTTATCGTAGCGGGAGGGCCGACAATGAGCAGTTCTTC.